This section outlines one T cell receptor (beta chain) sequence together with its context. Its antigen is not identified. These data belong to a study of vaccination effects on CD4 cells after COVID-19. Points from the study as a whole: Vaccine-induced clones in healthy vaccinees cross-reacted with common cold coronaviruses in only 1 of 255 cases.

On roughly day 10 of culture, CD4+ T cells were separated out. Each participant was given two doses of one vaccine (BNT162b2 or mRNA-1273). Produced via immunoSEQ multiplex PCR; TCRdb's table is partial and in-frame only. The sample records about 73,000 clones, over 65% being singletons. The CDR3 length is 17 residues. With V trimmed by 2 bases and J by 8 bases, 9 bases remained unmatched. Germline V gene lookup returns CDR1 LGHDT and CDR2 YNNKEL (reference sequence). Sequenced material: CD4+ T cells from PBMCs cultured without peptide, taken after COVID-19 vaccination. The chain is built from TRBV3-1 (or the pseudogene TRBV3-2) and TRBJ2-2, with TRBD2 identical over 12 bases. The source of this sequence is a human donor who received a COVID-19 vaccine. The CDR3 nucleotides read TGTGCCAGCAGCCAAAGGACTAGCGGGGCTACAACGGGGGAGCTGTTTTTT. It specifies CASSQRTSGATTGELFF.